This T cell receptor beta chain was recovered during a study of control samples from healthy donors and cancer patients. Method: immunoSEQ multiplex PCR; TCRdb's copy keeps in-frame clones and lacks some. The table shows about 120,000 clones, with around nine tenths occurring only once. This CDR3 is 12 amino acids long. Germline lookup yields CDR1 SGHRS and CDR2 YFSETQ. The V gene lost 10 bases and the J gene lost 7 bases, with 17 bases spanning the gap. What was sequenced was blood. The receptor was derived from a man aged 40-49 years in good health. The rearrangement links TRBV5-1 to TRBJ1-1; D is uncertain. In DNA form, the CDR3 reads TGCGCCGTAACGGTGAGTAACGGTGAAGCTTTCTTT. It yields the protein CAVTVSNGEAFF.